One sample yielded the 6 T cell receptor beta chains listed below, sequenced in a study of lymphopenia after photon versus proton radiotherapy. Profiling relied on immunoSEQ multiplex PCR, and the TCRdb table lists in-frame clones only, not all of them. The data show tens of thousands of clones, 70% to 85% seen once. Here the sequenced sample was peripheral blood, taken from a patient treated with proton-based radiotherapy. The source of these receptors is a man aged 60 to 75 with pancreatic cancer.

The chain uses TRBV19 and TRBJ1-3; a weak D match, TRBD1 (6 bases). The CDR3 consists of 14 residues. The germline CDR1 and CDR2 sequences are LNHDA and SQIVND (reference sequence). Trimming pared 6 bases from V and 0 bases from J, leaving 9 bases between. CDR3 loop: CASRIQGSGNTIYF. CDR3 sequence (DNA): TGTGCCAGTAGAATACAGGGCTCTGGAAACACCATATATTTT.

This rearrangement joins TRBV11-2 to TRBJ2-7; possibly TRBD2 for D (5 bases). The germline V gene has CDR1 SGHAT and CDR2 FQNNGV. The CDR3 has 17 residues. Deletions cut 2 bases from V and 5 bases from J, with 22 bases between. CDR3 protein: CASSLFSVAEDGDEQYF. The CDR3 DNA reads TGTGCCAGCAGCTTATTTTCGGTTGCGGAGGACGGCGACGAGCAGTACTTC.

The chain uses TRBV15 and TRBJ2-3; 10 nucleotides line up with TRBD2. The CDR3 totals 16 residues. V was pared by 3 bases and J by 6 bases, with 9 bases of the junction left unmatched. Germline assignment: CDR1 LNHNV and CDR2 YYDKDF (reference sequence). The chain's CDR3 is CATSRDSGRPLDTQYF. The CDR3 region has the DNA TGTGCCACCAGCAGGGATAGCGGGAGGCCGCTGGATACGCAGTATTTT. Looking up the rest from reference TRBV15 and TRBJ2-3 gives the full variable domain: DAMVIQNPRYQVTQFGKPVTLSCSQTLNHNVMYWYQQKSSQAPKLLFHYYDKDFNNEADTPDNFQSRRPNTSFCFLDIRSPGLGDTAMYLCATSRDSGRPLDTQYFGPGTRLTVL.

V gene TRBV7-2 combines with J gene TRBJ2-5; weak D call: TRBD1 (5 bases). This CDR3 has 17 residues. Germline assignment: CDR1 SGHTA and CDR2 FQGNSA. The V gene lost 5 bases and the J gene lost 3 bases, with 22 bases spanning the gap. The CDR3 loop reads CASSKRPPGQDKETQYF. The CDR3 DNA reads as TGTGCCAGCAGCAAACGTCCGCCCGGGCAGGACAAAGAGACCCAGTACTTC.

The chain carries TRBV6-5 and TRBJ2-1; TRBD2 agrees at 9 bases. This CDR3 has 14 amino acids. Per germline, CDR1 MNHEY and CDR2 SVGAGI. Trimming removed 7 bases from V and 12 bases from J; junction bases left unmatched: 13. In DNA form, the CDR3 reads TGTGCCAGCAAACCTAGCGGGACCCTTAAAGGGCAGTTCTTC. This codes for CASKPSGTLKGQFF.

J is TRBJ2-1 and V is TRBV11-3, with D possibly being TRBD2 (5 bases). Germline lookup yields CDR1 SGHNT and CDR2 YENEEA. The CDR3 contains 15 residues. Trimming took off 0 bases at V and 5 bases at J, with 11 bases between the two ends. DNA for the CDR3: TGTGCCAGCAGCTTAGATGGTAGCGCGAACAATGAGCAGTTCTTC. As protein: CASSLDGSANNEQFF.